The clone carrying this T cell receptor (beta chain) was counted many times. The antigen remains undetermined. The CDR3 covers 15 residues. J lost 0 bases, V lost 5 bases, and 4 bases had no gene match. CDR1 and CDR2 from the germline V gene are MNHEY and SVGAGI. Ophthalmopathy patients had moderate-to-severe active disease, CAS ≥3, NOSPECS ≥4, and disease duration under 3 months. The source material, RNA transcripts, was used to amplify TCR beta CDR3 regions. HTBI primers were the set used in a first-round RT-PCR of the TCR CDR3. TCRdb itself ran the multiplex PCR reads through MiXCR, one entry per CDR3 protein. This table holds approximately 250,000 distinct CDR3 sequences, approximately 23% found once. This sample was included in a study of T cells in Graves' hyperthyroidism and ophthalmopathy. Regarding the study as a whole: Ophthalmopathy and stable hyperthyroidism were told apart by a 13 V-J model. Blood samples included most of the expanded thyroid clonotypes exceeding 0.001.

The clonotype was recovered from a woman aged 40-49 years with Graves' ophthalmopathy. The chain combines TRBV6-5 with TRBJ2-7; 10 bases fit TRBD2. Sequenced input: blood. CDR3 residues: CASSISSGSSYEQYF. The CDR3 coding sequence is TGTGCCAGCAGTATATCTAGCGGGAGCTCCTACGAGCAGTACTTC.